This TCR beta chain was sequenced during a study of PD-L1 blockade in urothelial cancer. Study details: Patients commenced atezolizumab at some point between 2014 and 2015, and it was given at 1,200 mg intravenously every 3 weeks. Reported median T cell count for blood samples was roughly 150,000. Whole-study findings and limits: Tumor-associated clones in blood expanded more at 3 weeks in durable-benefit patients. Below-median pretreatment blood TCR clonality was a predictor of better survival.

Assay: immunoSEQ multiplex PCR; the TCRdb copy retains only in-frame clones and omits some. The table shows about 32,000 clones, with over 70% occurring only once. Concerning this clone: Its antigen remains unknown.

Germline V CDR1 and CDR2: LNHDA, SQIVND (reference sequence). Trimming removed 1 base at V and 7 bases at J, with 11 bases between. There are 14 residues in the CDR3. The TCR originated in a man aged 45-65 years with urothelial cancer. Material: PBMCs, obtained around atezolizumab (anti-PD-L1) treatment. The gene calls are TRBV19 and TRBJ2-1, with D possibly TRBD2 on 7 matching bases. The CDR3 coding sequence is TGTGCCAGTAGTATAGTGGCGGGGGCGAATGAGCAGTTCTTC. Encoded protein: CASSIVAGANEQFF.